This TCR beta chain appears in the sequencing data of a study of OX40 agonist ivuxolimab in advanced cancers. For the study at large: All patients had ivuxolimab intravenously every 2 weeks at 0.01 to 10 mg/kg. Study observations and caveats: Some patients who did not respond also had low normalized T-cell clonal expansion. Average numbers of expanded clones were greater in CD8+ T cells than in CD4+.

Autoimmune disease history or systemic immunosuppression excluded patients. V dropped 0 bases and J dropped 8 bases, with 10 bases sitting between them. CDR3 length: 13 residues. The germline CDR1 and CDR2 sequences are SGHAT and FQDESV (reference sequence). Remarks on this clone: As yet, its antigen is unknown.

TCRdb keeps only in-frame clones here, not all; method: immunoSEQ multiplex PCR. The sample holds roughly 68,000 clones, roughly four fifths seen once. The chain links TRBV11-1 to TRBJ1-2, with a tentative D call TRBD1 (5 bases). This TCR came from an adult with an advanced solid tumor such as melanoma, head and neck, liver or kidney cancer. Sequenced material: CD4+ or CD8+ T cells sorted from blood, taken in a trial of the OX40 agonist ivuxolimab. The CDR3 sequence is CASSLAQGWGYTF. In nucleotides, the CDR3 is TGTGCCAGCAGCTTAGCGCAGGGTTGGGGCTACACCTTC.